This TCR beta chain was documented in a study of molecular identifiers for immune sequencing clone quantification. Overall study results and limits: Whereas clones above 20 RNA copies held under 1% of naive-cell molecules, they held over 97% of effector molecules.

The CDR3 consists of 14 residues. CDR1 is LNHDA, CDR2 SQIVND, per germline (reference sequence). The ends were cut back, 4 bases at V and 0 bases at J, with 9 bases in the middle. Libraries of naive CD8 T cells were made from about 19,000 to 1,100,000 sorted cells. They used 10%, 30% or 50% RNA. Naive CD8 T cells, phenotype CD8+CD4-CCR7+CD45RA+, were sorted. MiXCR was run by TCRdb on the PCR reads, yielding one entry per CDR3 protein. Among 460,000 or so distinct CDR3 sequences listed, around 23% were seen once. Turning to this clonotype: Its antigen is as yet unknown.

The source is a human donor in good health. Some libraries in this study had Jurkat cell RNA spiked in. This chain links TRBV19 with TRBJ2-5; D is perhaps TRBD1 or TRBD2 (5 bases each). Sequencing used naive CD8+ T cells from blood, with Jurkat cell RNA spiked in. Regarding subset: FACS-sorted CD8+CD4-CCR7+CD45RA+ naive T cells. The CDR3: CASSKGPYQETQYF. The CDR3 DNA follows: TGTGCCAGTAGTAAGGGACCGTACCAAGAGACCCAGTACTTC.